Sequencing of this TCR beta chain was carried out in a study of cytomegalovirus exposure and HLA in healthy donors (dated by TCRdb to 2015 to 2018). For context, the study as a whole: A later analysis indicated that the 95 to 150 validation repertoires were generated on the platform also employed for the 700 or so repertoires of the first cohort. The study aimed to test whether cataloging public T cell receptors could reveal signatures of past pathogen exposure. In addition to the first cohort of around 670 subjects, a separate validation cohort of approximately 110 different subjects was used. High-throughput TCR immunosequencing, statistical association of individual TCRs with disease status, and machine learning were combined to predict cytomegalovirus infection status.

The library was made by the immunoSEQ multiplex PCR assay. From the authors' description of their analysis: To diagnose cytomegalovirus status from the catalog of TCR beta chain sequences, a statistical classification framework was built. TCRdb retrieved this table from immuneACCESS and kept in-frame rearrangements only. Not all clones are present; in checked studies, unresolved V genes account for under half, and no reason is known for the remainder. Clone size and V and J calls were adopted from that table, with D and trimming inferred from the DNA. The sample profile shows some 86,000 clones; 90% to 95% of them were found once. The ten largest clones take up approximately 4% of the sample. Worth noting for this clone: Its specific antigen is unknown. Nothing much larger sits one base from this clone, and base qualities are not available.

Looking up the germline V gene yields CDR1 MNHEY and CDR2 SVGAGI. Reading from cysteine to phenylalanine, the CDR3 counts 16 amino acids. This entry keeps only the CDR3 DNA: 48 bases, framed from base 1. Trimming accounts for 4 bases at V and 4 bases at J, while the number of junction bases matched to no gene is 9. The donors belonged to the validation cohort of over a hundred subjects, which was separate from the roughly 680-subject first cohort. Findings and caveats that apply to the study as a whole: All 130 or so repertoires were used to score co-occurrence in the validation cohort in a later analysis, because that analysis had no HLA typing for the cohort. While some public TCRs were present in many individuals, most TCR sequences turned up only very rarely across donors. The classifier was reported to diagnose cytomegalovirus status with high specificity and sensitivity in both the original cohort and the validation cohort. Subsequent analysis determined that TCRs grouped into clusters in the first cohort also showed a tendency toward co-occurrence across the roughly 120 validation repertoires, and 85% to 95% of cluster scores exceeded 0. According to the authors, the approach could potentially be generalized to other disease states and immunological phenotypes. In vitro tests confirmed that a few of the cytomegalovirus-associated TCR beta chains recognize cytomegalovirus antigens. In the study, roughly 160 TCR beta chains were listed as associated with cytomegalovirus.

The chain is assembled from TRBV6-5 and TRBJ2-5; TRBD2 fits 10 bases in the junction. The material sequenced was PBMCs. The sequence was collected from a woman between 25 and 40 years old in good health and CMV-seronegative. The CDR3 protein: CASSWVSGTSAETQYF. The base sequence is TGTGCCAGCAGTTGGGTGAGTGGGACTAGCGCAGAGACCCAGTACTTC.